This T cell receptor (beta chain) originates from a study of shared clonotypes between healthy human individuals. Study-level points and caveats: Richness estimates generally favored naive over memory subsets. Naive CD4 clonotype sharing across several donors was 5% to 6%.

Positively selected for CCR7, the CD45RO-negative cells used as naive CD8 cells excluded terminally differentiated effector memory CD45RA+ cells. Each sample came from a Caucasian adult donor living in Nashville, Tennessee. Details on this clone: Its antigen is still unknown.

Trimming took off 6 bases at V and 7 bases at J, with 21 bases between the two ends. This CDR3 spans 14 amino acids. Per germline, CDR1 SQVTM and CDR2 ANQGSEA. Sorted-subset replicate PCRs used around 220 ng DNA, approximately 27,000 T cell genomes. Sequenced by immunoSEQ multiplex PCR; TCRdb stores in-frame clones only, minus some. The sample lists about 2,200,000 clones; approximately 94% were seen once. The clonotype originates from a man between 18 and 35 years old in good health. Some clones in this sample may be carry-over from other donors' samples. V usage is TRBV29-1 and J usage is TRBJ2-5, with D possibly TRBD2 on 7 matching bases. The specimen sequenced was naive CD8+ T cells from PBMCs. Here the CDR3 reads CSVGGLGAGGTQYF. The CDR3 DNA is TGCAGCGTGGGGGGGCTCGGGGCCGGTGGGACCCAGTACTTC.